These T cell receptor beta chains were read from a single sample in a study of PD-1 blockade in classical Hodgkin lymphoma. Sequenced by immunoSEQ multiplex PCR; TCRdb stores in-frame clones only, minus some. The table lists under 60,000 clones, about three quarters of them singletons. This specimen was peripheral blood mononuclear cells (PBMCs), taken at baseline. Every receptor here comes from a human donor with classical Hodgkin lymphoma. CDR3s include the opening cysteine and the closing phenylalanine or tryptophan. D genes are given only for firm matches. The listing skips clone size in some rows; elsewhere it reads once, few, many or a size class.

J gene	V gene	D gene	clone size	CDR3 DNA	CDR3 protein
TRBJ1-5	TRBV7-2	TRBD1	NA	TGTGCCAGCAGCCTTGGGACAGGCCGTGGTCAGCCCCAGCATTTT	CASSLGTGRGQPQHF
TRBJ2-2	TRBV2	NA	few	TGTGCCAGCAACCCTGGGTTCTCCGGGGAGCTGTTTTTT	CASNPGFSGELFF
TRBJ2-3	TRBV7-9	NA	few	TGTGCCAGCAGCTCCGGGACTAGCACAGATACGCAGTATTTT	CASSSGTSTDTQYF
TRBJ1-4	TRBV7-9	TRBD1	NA	TGTGCCAGCAGCCAAGATGTGGACGGGACAGCTTTGGGGGAAAAACTGTTTTTT	CASSQDVDGTALGEKLFF
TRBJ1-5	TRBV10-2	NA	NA	TGCGCCAGCAGCGAAAATAGCAATCAGCCCCAGCATTTT	CASSENSNQPQHF
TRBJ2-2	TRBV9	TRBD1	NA	TGTGCCAGCAGCGTAGGGGACAGAGGGACCGGGGAGCTGTTTTTT	CASSVGDRGTGELFF
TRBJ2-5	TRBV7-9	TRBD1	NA	TGTGCCAGCAGCTCTGAACAGGGGGTCCCCCGGGAGACCCAGTACTTC	CASSSEQGVPRETQYF
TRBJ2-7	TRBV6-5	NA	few	TGTGCCAGCAGCGGCAACCGGGACTCGGGGTACTTC	CASSGNRDSGYF
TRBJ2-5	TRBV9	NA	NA	TGTGCCAGCAGCGTAGGGGGACTCTCGGCGGAGACCCAGTACTTC	CASSVGGLSAETQYF
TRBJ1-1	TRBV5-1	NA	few	TGCGCCAGCAGATCCGCAGCGCTGGGAACTGAAGCTTTCTTT	CASRSAALGTEAFF
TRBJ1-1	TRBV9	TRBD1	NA	TGTGCCAGCAGCCCCGGGACAGAGACTGAAGCTTTCTTT	CASSPGTETEAFF
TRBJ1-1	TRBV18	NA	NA	TGTGCCAGCTCACAGGTGAACACTGAAGCTTTCTTT	CASSQVNTEAFF
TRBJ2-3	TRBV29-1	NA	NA	TGCAGCGTTACAGAGACAGATACGCAGTATTTT	CSVTETDTQYF
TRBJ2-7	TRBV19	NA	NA	TGTGCCAGTAGTATACAGGGCACCTCCTACGAGCAGTACTTC	CASSIQGTSYEQYF
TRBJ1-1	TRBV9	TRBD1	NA	TGTGCCAGCAGCACCAGGGGGGGGTACACTGAAGCTTTCTTT	CASSTRGGYTEAFF
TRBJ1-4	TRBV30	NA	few	TGTGCCTGGAGTGTCAGCAGGAATGAAAAACTGTTTTTT	CAWSVSRNEKLFF
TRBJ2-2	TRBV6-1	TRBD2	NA	TGTGCCAGCAGTGGAGTAGCGGGAGTCACCGGGGAGCTGTTTTTT	CASSGVAGVTGELFF
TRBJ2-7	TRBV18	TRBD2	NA	TGTGCCAGCTCACCACTCAGGACTAGCGGGGTTTCCTACGAGCAGTACTTC	CASSPLRTSGVSYEQYF
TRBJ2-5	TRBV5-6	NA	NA	TGTGCCAGCAGCTTGGGACTAGTTGGCCCGGGGGAGACCCAGTACTTC	CASSLGLVGPGETQYF
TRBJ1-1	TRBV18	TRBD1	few	TGTGCCAGCTCACCGTGGCAGGGGGCTGGAGGCACTGAAGCTTTCTTT	CASSPWQGAGGTEAFF
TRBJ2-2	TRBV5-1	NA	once	TGCGCCAGCACACAGGGAACCGGGGAGCTGTTTTTT	CASTQGTGELFF
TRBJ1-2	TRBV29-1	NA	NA	TGCAGCGCCCGAAAAGTAGGGGAGATCTATGGCTACACCTTC	CSARKVGEIYGYTF
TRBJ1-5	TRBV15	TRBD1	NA	TGTGCCACCAGCAGAGAACAAGGGACAGGGGGAATGTGGCCCCAGCATTTT	CATSREQGTGGMWPQHF
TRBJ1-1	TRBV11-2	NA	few	TGTGCCAGCAGCTTCTCGGAGCAGCTGGAAGCTTTCTTT	CASSFSEQLEAFF
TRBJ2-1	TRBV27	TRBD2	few	TGTGCCAGCAGTTTGTCTAGCGGGAGAGCAGGGAATGAGCAGTTCTTC	CASSLSSGRAGNEQFF
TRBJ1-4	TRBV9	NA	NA	TGTGCCAGCAGCGACCCATCTGGGAGGCCTAATGAAAAACTGTTTTTT	CASSDPSGRPNEKLFF
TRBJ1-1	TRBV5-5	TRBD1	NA	TGTGCCAGCAGTCAACAGGGGAGGACTGAAGCTTTCTTT	CASSQQGRTEAFF
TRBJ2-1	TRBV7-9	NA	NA	TGTGCCAGCAGCTTTATACAGGGAGGTCACAATGAGCAGTTCTTC	CASSFIQGGHNEQFF
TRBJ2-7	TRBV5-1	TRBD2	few	TGCGCCAGCAGCTTCGCAGCGGGAGGTACCAACGAGCAGTACTTC	CASSFAAGGTNEQYF
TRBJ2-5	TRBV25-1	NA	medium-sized	TGTGCCAGCAGTGAATCACAGGCTGGGTGGGAGACCCAGTACTTC	CASSESQAGWETQYF
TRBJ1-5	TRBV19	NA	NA	TGTGCCAGTAACAGGGACCCCTTCGCGGGCAATCAGCCCCAGCATTTT	CASNRDPFAGNQPQHF
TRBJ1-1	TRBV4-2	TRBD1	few	TGTGCCAGCAGCCAAGATCAACAGGGGGTCACTGAAGCTTTCTTT	CASSQDQQGVTEAFF
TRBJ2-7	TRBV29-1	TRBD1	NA	TGCAGCGTTGGGACAGGGGGCTCGTCCTACGAGCAGTACTTC	CSVGTGGSSYEQYF
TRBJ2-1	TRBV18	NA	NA	TGTGCCAGCTCACCGACGGGAGCTAAAGTTGAGCAGTTCTTC	CASSPTGAKVEQFF
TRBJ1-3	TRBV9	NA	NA	TGTGCCAGCAGCGCTAACGACGGATACTCTGGAAACACCATATATTTT	CASSANDGYSGNTIYF
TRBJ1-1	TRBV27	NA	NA	TGTGCCAGCAGTTTATCGGGGCAGCTCATGAACACTGAAGCTTTCTTT	CASSLSGQLMNTEAFF
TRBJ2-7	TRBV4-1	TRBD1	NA	TGCGCCAGCAGCCAAGGGGGACAGTTCGACGAGCAGTACTTC	CASSQGGQFDEQYF
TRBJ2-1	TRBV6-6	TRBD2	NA	TGTGCCAGCAAAGTACTAGCGGAGGGAAATGAGCAGTTCTTC	CASKVLAEGNEQFF
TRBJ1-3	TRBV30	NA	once	TGTGCCTGGAATGTGGTGTCTGGAAACACCATATATTTT	CAWNVVSGNTIYF
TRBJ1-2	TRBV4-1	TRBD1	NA	TGCGCCAGCAGCCAATCAGGGGGGACAGGCATTCACTATGGCTACACCTTC	CASSQSGGTGIHYGYTF
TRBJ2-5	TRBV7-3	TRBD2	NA	TGTGCCAGCAGCTTAGGAGGCGGGAGTCTTGGAGAGACCCAGTACTTC	CASSLGGGSLGETQYF
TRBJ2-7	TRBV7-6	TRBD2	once	TGTGCCAGCAGCCGAGATCTCGGCGGGGGGCTCGGCGAGCAGTACTTC	CASSRDLGGGLGEQYF
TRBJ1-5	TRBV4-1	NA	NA	TGCGCCAGCAGCCAAGGGGGGCGGCTAAATCAGCCCCAGCATTTT	CASSQGGRLNQPQHF
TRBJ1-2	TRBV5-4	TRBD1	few	TGTGCCAGCAGCTTGGTCTTAGACAGGGGGCGGGGCTACACCTTC	CASSLVLDRGRGYTF
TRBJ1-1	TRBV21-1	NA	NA	TGTGCCAGCAGCAAATCGAGTGGTTTTTGGGCGGGACAGGGTTTTGTGCCTGTTACTGAAGCTTTCTTT	CASSKSSGFWAGQGFVPVTEAFF
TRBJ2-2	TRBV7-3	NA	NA	TGTGCCAGCAGAGAGGGAGCCTACACCGGGGAGCTGTTTTTT	CASREGAYTGELFF
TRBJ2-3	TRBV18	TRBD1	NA	TGTGCCAGCTCACCAGGGACAGGGGGCACAGATACGCAGTATTTT	CASSPGTGGTDTQYF
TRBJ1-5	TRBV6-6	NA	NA	TGTGCCAGCAGTCCCCGCCTCAAACATCAGCCCCAGCATTTT	CASSPRLKHQPQHF
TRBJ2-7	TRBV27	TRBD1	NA	TGTGCCAGCAGTTTAAGGGGGGACAGGGGGAGCTACGAGCAGTACTTC	CASSLRGDRGSYEQYF
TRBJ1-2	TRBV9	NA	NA	TGTGCCAGCAGCTTTAGCCCTGAAGACTATGGCTACACCTTC	CASSFSPEDYGYTF
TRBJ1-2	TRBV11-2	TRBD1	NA	TGTGCCAGCAGACAACAGGGGTCGGGGGGCTACACCTTC	CASRQQGSGGYTF
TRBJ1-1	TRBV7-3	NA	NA	TGTGCCAGCAGCTTAAAGGTGAACACTGAAGCTTTCTTT	CASSLKVNTEAFF
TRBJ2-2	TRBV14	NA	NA	TGTGCCAGCAGCCAAGATCCCGGGTACACCGGGGAGCTGTTTTTT	CASSQDPGYTGELFF